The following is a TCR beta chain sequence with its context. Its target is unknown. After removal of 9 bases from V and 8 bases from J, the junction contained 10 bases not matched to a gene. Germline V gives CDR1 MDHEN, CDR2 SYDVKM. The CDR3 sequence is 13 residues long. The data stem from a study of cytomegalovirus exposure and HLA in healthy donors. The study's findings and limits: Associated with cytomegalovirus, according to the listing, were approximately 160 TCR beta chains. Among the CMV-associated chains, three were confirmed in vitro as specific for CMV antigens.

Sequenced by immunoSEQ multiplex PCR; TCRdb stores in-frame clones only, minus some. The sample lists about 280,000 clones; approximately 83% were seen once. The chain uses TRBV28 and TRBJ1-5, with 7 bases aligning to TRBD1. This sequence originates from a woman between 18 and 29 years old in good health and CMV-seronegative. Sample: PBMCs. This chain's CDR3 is CASADRAREPQHF. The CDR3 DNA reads TGTGCCAGTGCTGACAGGGCCCGTGAGCCCCAGCATTTT.